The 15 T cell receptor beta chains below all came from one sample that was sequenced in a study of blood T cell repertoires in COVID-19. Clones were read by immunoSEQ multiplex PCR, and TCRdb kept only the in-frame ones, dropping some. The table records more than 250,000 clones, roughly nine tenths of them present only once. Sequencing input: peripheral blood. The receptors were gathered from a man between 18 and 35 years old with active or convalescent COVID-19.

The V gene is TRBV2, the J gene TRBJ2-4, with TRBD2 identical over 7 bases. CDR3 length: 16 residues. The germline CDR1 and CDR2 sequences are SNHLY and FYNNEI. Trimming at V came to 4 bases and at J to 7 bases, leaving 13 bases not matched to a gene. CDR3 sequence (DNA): TGTGCCAGCAGTGCAAATAGCGGGCGGTTGGGGAACATTCAGTACTTC. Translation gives CASSANSGRLGNIQYF.

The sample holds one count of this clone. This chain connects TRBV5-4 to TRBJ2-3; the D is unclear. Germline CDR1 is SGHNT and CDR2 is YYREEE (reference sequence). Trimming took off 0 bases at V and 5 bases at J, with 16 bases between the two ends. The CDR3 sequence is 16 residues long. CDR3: CASSLGASEAVDTQYF. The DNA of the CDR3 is TGTGCCAGCAGCTTGGGAGCGTCCGAGGCTGTAGATACGCAGTATTTT.

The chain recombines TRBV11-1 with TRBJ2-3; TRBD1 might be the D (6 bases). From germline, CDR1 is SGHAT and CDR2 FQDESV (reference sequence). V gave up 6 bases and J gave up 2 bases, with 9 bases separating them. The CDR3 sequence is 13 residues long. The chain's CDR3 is CASRGHATDTQYF. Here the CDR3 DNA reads TGTGCCAGCAGGGGACACGCCACAGATACGCAGTATTTT.

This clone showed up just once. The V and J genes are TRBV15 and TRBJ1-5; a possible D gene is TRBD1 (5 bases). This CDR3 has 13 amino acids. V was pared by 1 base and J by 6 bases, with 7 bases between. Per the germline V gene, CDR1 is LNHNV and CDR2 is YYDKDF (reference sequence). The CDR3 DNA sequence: TGTGCCACCAGCAGAGTTACAGGTCAGCCCCAGCATTTT. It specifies CATSRVTGQPQHF.

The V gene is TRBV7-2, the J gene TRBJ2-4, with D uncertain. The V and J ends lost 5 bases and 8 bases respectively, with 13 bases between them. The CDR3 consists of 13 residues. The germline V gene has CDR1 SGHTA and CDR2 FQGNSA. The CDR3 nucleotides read TGTGCCAGCAGCAATGAGGCTCGGGACATTCAGTACTTC. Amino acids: CASSNEARDIQYF.

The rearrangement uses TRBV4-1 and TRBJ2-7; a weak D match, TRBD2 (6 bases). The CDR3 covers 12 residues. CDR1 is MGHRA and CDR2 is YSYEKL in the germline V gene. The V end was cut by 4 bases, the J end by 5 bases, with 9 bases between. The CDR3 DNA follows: TGCGCCAGCAGCCGCGGGACGCACGAGCAGTACTTC. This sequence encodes CASSRGTHEQYF.

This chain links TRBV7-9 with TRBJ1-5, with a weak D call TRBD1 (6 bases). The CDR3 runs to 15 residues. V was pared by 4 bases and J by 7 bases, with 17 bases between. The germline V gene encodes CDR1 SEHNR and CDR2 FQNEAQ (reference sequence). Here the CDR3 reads CASSSSLTGLQPQHF. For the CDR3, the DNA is TGTGCCAGCAGCTCCTCCCTAACAGGGCTCCAGCCCCAGCATTTT.

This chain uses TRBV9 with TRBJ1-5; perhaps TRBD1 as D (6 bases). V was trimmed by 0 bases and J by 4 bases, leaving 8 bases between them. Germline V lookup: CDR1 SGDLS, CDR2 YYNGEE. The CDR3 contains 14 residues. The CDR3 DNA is TGTGCCAGCAGCGTAGGGACAGCTAATCAGCCCCAGCATTTT. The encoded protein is CASSVGTANQPQHF.

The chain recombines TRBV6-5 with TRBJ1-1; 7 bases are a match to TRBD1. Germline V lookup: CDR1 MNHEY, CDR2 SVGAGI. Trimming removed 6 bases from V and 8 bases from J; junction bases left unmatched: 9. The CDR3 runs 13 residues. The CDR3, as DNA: TGTGCCAGCAGCGACGGGACAGCCAAAGAAGCTTTCTTT. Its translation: CASSDGTAKEAFF.

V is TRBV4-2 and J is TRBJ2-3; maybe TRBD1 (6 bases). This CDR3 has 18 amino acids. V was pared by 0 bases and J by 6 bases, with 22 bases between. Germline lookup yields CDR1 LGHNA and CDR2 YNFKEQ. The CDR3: CASSQEPPTRARGDTQYF. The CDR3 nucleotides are TGTGCCAGCAGCCAAGAGCCCCCGACCCGGGCAAGGGGGGATACGCAGTATTTT.

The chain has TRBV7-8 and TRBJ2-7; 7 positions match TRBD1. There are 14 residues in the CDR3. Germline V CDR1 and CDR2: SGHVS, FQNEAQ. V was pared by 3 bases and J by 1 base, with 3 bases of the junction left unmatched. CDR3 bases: TGTGCCAGCAGCTTCCGGGACAGTTCCTACGAGCAGTACTTC. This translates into CASSFRDSSYEQYF. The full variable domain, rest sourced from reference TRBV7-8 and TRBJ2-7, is GAGVSQSPRYKVAKRGQDVALRCDPISGHVSLFWYQQALGQGPEFLTYFQNEAQLDKSGLPSDRFFAERPEGSVSTLKIQRTQQEDSAVYLCASSFRDSSYEQYFGPGTRLTVT.

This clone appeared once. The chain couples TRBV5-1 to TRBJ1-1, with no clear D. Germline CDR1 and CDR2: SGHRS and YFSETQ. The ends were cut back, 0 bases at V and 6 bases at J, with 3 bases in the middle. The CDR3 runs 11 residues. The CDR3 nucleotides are TGCGCCAGCAGCTTGGACTCTGAAGCTTTCTTT. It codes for CASSLDSEAFF.

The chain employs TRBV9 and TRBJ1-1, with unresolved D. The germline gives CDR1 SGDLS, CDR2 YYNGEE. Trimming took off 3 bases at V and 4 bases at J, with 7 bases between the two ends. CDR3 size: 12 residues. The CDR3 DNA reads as TGTGCCAGCAGCGGCGTCTCCACTGAAGCTTTCTTT. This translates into CASSGVSTEAFF.

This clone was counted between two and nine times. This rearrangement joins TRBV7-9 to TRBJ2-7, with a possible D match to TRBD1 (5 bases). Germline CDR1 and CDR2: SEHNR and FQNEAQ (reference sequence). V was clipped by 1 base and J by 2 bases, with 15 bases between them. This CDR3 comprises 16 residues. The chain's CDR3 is CASSLVGSGWTYEQYF. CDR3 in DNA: TGTGCCAGCAGCTTAGTTGGGTCAGGGTGGACCTACGAGCAGTACTTC. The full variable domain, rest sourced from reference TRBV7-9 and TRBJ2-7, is DTGVSQNPRHKITKRGQNVTFRCDPISEHNRLYWYRQTLGQGPEFLTYFQNEAQLEKSRLLSDRFSAERPKGSFSTLEIQRTEQGDSAMYLCASSLVGSGWTYEQYFGPGTRLTVT.

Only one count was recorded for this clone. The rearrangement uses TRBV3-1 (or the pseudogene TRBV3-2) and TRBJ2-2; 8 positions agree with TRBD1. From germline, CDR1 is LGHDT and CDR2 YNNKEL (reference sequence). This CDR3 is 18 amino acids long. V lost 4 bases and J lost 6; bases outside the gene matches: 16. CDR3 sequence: CASSPLMGYTGGAGELFF. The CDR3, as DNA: TGTGCCAGCAGCCCCTTAATGGGGTACACAGGGGGAGCCGGGGAGCTGTTTTTT.